One and the same sample provided the 30 T cell receptor beta chains below, sequenced in a study of T cell repertoires in cytomegalovirus infection. MiXCR was run by TCRdb on the reads, yielding one entry per CDR3 protein. The sample lists more than 150,000 distinct CDR3 sequences, about 20% occurring once. Sequenced material: PBMCs. The receptors were sampled from a human donor in good health (CMV status not recorded). Some clones in this sample may be carry-over from other donors' samples.

The chain combines TRBV28 with TRBJ1-1; D not certain. The CDR3 has 13 residues. Trimming stripped 6 bases from V and 1 base from J, with 9 bases between. CDR1 and CDR2 (germline): MDHEN, SYDVKM. The CDR3 reads CASSHAGNTEAFF. Here the CDR3 DNA reads TGTGCCAGCAGCCACGCAGGGAACACTGAAGCTTTCTTT.

This clonotype has ten or more counts. The chain couples TRBV7-2 to TRBJ2-4; tentatively, D is TRBD1 or TRBD2 (5 bases each). Germline V gene data show CDR1 as SGHTA and CDR2 as FQGNSA. V gave up 1 base and J gave up 9 bases, with 16 bases separating them. The CDR3 covers 15 residues. This chain's CDR3 is CASSLDPQGRGIQYF. The DNA of the CDR3 is TGTGCCAGCAGCTTAGACCCCCAGGGTCGGGGCATTCAGTACTTC.

The rearrangement joins TRBV6-2 or TRBV6-3 to TRBJ1-1; D remains ambiguous. The V and J ends lost 3 bases and 1 base respectively, with 12 bases between them. CDR1 MNHEY and CDR2 SVGEGT come from the germline V gene. The CDR3 is 15 residues long. The CDR3 here is CASSYSVTPNTEAFF. CDR3 bases: TGTGCCAGCAGTTATTCGGTTACTCCGAACACTGAAGCTTTCTTT.

CDR3 region: CASSLSGLEETQYF. DNA of the CDR3: TGTGCCAGCAGTTTATCGGGACTAGAAGAGACCCAGTACTTC. The chain has TRBV28 and TRBJ2-5; 8 nucleotides align to TRBD2. The CDR3 is 14 residues long. J gave up 3 bases and V 1 base, and 1 base lay outside the gene matches. Germline CDR1 MDHEN, CDR2 SYDVKM.

This clonotype was seen a handful of times. This chain connects TRBV2 to TRBJ1-2; D not resolved. The V end lost 0 bases, the J end lost 5 bases, and 10 bases lay between the germline ends. Germline-derived CDR1 and CDR2 are SNHLY and FYNNEI. CDR3 length: 14 amino acids. The CDR3 nucleotides are TGTGCCAGCAGTGAAGCGAAGAGGAATTATGGCTACACCTTC. This sequence encodes CASSEAKRNYGYTF. Using reference TRBV2 and TRBJ1-2 for the parts outside the CDR3, the full variable domain is EPEVTQTPSHQVTQMGQEVILRCVPISNHLYFYWYRQILGQKVEFLVSFYNNEISEKSEIFDDQFSVERPDGSNFTLKIRSTKLEDSAMYFCASSEAKRNYGYTFGSGTRLTVV.

This clonotype was counted at least ten times. The chain links TRBV2 to TRBJ2-5; no clear D gene. CDR1 and CDR2 from the germline V gene are SNHLY and FYNNEI. The CDR3 runs 13 residues. Trimming cost V 7 bases and J 4 bases, with 13 bases left between them. The CDR3 DNA is TGTGCCAGCAATCTTTGGACGTCAGAGACCCAGTACTTC. This encodes CASNLWTSETQYF.

The table lists this clonotype with many counts. The gene calls are TRBV7-8 and TRBJ1-1; D might be TRBD1 (6 bases). CDR1 SGHVS and CDR2 FQNEAQ come from the germline V gene. The CDR3 loop spans 13 amino acids. The V end lost 0 bases, the J end lost 8 bases, and 10 bases lay between the germline ends. The CDR3: CASSLAPGTEAFF. CDR3 in DNA: TGTGCCAGCAGCTTAGCACCCGGGACAGAAGCTTTCTTT.

The chain joins TRBV7-2 to TRBJ1-1; D gene unclear. This CDR3 comprises 14 residues. The germline V gene encodes CDR1 SGHTA and CDR2 FQGNSA. The V end was cut by 3 bases, the J end by 1 base, with 9 bases between. Here the CDR3 reads CASSFRSANTEAFF. The DNA for the CDR3 is TGTGCCAGCAGCTTCAGGTCGGCGAACACTGAAGCTTTCTTT.

There are a few counts of this clonotype. CDR3 sequence (DNA): TGTGCCAGCAGCCAAGCCGACAGGGGAAATCAGCCCCAGCATTTT. Amino acids: CASSQADRGNQPQHF. The chain is built from TRBV4-2 and TRBJ1-5; 8 nucleotides align to TRBD1. The CDR3 spans 15 residues. J gave up 4 bases and V 1 base, and 3 bases lay outside the gene matches. Germline CDR1 LGHNA, CDR2 YNFKEQ.

This clonotype was seen more than once but under ten times. The chain couples TRBV5-1 to TRBJ2-5; D is undetermined. With 0 bases removed from V and 5 bases from J, the gap between germline ends came to 8 bases. Germline CDR1 is SGHRS and CDR2 is YFSETQ. This CDR3 contains 13 residues. CDR3 sequence: CASSLARAETQYF. The CDR3 region has the DNA TGCGCCAGCAGCTTGGCTCGGGCCGAGACCCAGTACTTC.

The V gene is TRBV4-3, the J gene TRBJ1-2; D remains unclear. CDR3 length: 18 amino acids. V was pared by 0 bases and J by 1 base, with 18 bases between. CDR1 and CDR2 from the germline V gene are LGHNA and YSLEER. The CDR3 protein is CASSQEVRNSNFNYGYTF. DNA for the CDR3: TGCGCCAGCAGCCAAGAAGTACGGAACAGCAACTTTAACTATGGCTACACCTTC.

The chain is built from TRBV6-2 or TRBV6-3 and TRBJ2-5; TRBD1 aligns across 11 bases. Germline V lookup: CDR1 MNHEY, CDR2 SVGEGT. This CDR3 spans 16 amino acids. V lost 6 bases and J lost 1; bases outside the gene matches: 7. CDR3 sequence (DNA): TGTGCCAGCAGCCCTTCCGGGACAGGGGGCCAAGAGACCCAGTACTTC. This codes for CASSPSGTGGQETQYF.

This rearrangement joins TRBV20-1 to TRBJ2-1; TRBD1 matches 9 bases. Per the germline V gene, CDR1 is DFQATT and CDR2 is SNEGSKA (reference sequence). The V gene end was trimmed by 1 base and the J gene end by 0 bases; junction bases not matched to a gene: 4. This CDR3 has 16 residues. The CDR3 here is CSARAQGASSYNEQFF. The CDR3 DNA reads as TGCAGTGCTAGAGCACAGGGGGCAAGCTCCTACAATGAGCAGTTCTTC.

This clonotype was counted a few times. The chain is built from TRBV20-1 and TRBJ1-5; 10 bases agree with TRBD1. The CDR3 has 13 residues. Germline CDR1 and CDR2: DFQATT and SNEGSKA (reference sequence). V lost 6 bases and J lost 6; bases outside the gene matches: 5. CDR3 sequence (DNA): TGCAGTGCAAAGACAGGGGGCGGTCAGCCCCAGCATTTT. Protein product: CSAKTGGGQPQHF.

Only a few counts were recorded for this clonotype. The gene calls are TRBV12-3 or TRBV12-4 and TRBJ2-7, with D possibly being TRBD2 (6 bases). Trimming took off 5 bases at V and 2 bases at J, with 10 bases between the two ends. The CDR3 spans 13 residues. The CDR3, as DNA: TGTGCCAGCAGTCCAGGCGGGACCTACGAGCAGTACTTC. This codes for CASSPGGTYEQYF.

This clonotype was seen a few times. The chain employs TRBV6-6 and TRBJ1-5; D not resolved. Between the trimmed V and J ends, which lost 2 bases and 3 bases, there was a span of 14 bases. This CDR3 is built from 16 residues. Germline V gene sequence: CDR1 MNHNY, CDR2 SVGAGI (reference sequence). The DNA of the CDR3 is TGTGCCAGCAGTTACGATGTGGGAAACTACAATCAGCCCCAGCATTTT. Residues: CASSYDVGNYNQPQHF.

Ten or more counts support this clonotype. The rearrangement uses TRBV7-2 and TRBJ2-5, with D maybe TRBD2 (7 bases). This CDR3 region has 15 residues. Trimming took off 1 base at V and 5 bases at J, with 14 bases between the two ends. Germline CDR1 and CDR2: SGHTA and FQGNSA. CDR3 DNA sequence: TGTGCCAGCAGCTTAGTGAGGGGAGGGGGGGAGACCCAGTACTTC. It codes for CASSLVRGGGETQYF.

The rearrangement uses TRBV12-3 or TRBV12-4 and TRBJ1-2; weak D call: TRBD1 (5 bases). Trimming took off 8 bases at V and 4 bases at J, with 17 bases between the two ends. The CDR3 sequence is 14 residues long. CDR3 bases: TGTGCCAGCCTCAGGACCGGGGCTTCCTATGGCTACACCTTC. It translates to CASLRTGASYGYTF.

As concerns this clonotype: One end of the junction fails to match germline, which may point to a read error. This chain uses TRBV28 with TRBJ2-3; 9 bases are a match to TRBD2. Per the germline V gene, CDR1 is MDHEN and CDR2 is SYDVKM. The CDR3 is 17 amino acids. The CDR3 DNA sequence: TGTGGCAGCAGTCTACCCGGAGCGGGGGGAAGCACAGATACGCAGTATTTT. Residues: CGSSLPGAGGSTDTQYF.

The chain couples TRBV25-1 to TRBJ2-1; D unresolved. CDR1 is MGHDK and CDR2 is SYGVNS in the germline V gene. V was cut by 6 bases and J by 5 bases, with 17 bases left in between. This CDR3 region has 15 residues. As DNA, the CDR3 is TGTGCCAGCAGCCCTCTTTTCCGCGACCACAATGAGCAGTTCTTC. It is translated as CASSPLFRDHNEQFF.

CDR3 in DNA: TGCAGCGTTGAACCGGGACCCCACGAGCAGTACTTC. The encoded protein is CSVEPGPHEQYF. This chain connects TRBV29-1 to TRBJ2-7, with D perhaps TRBD1 or TRBD2 (5 bases each). The germline CDR1 and CDR2 sequences are SQVTM and ANQGSEA. Trimming removed 2 bases at V and 5 bases at J, with 10 bases between. The CDR3 length is 12 residues.

This clonotype showed up just a few times. The CDR3 nucleotides are TGTGCCAGCAGCTCTCAGACTAGCGGGAGGGTATACGAGCAGTACTTC. Protein: CASSSQTSGRVYEQYF. The gene calls are TRBV7-2 and TRBJ2-7; 14 bases line up with TRBD2. Germline V CDR1 and CDR2: SGHTA, FQGNSA. V lost 4 bases and J lost 4; bases outside the gene matches: 6. The CDR3 is 16 residues long.

This clonotype has just a few counts. The gene calls are TRBV11-2 and TRBJ1-1, with 7 positions matching TRBD1. With V trimmed by 2 bases and J by 3 bases, 9 bases remained unmatched. CDR3 length: 16 residues. Germline assignment: CDR1 SGHAT and CDR2 FQNNGV. CDR3 protein: CASSLFTGAEYTEAFF. CDR3 nucleotides: TGTGCCAGCAGCTTATTTACAGGGGCTGAGTACACTGAAGCTTTCTTT.

This clonotype was found many times. The V gene is TRBV7-2, the J gene TRBJ2-2, with no clear D. Germline CDR1 and CDR2: SGHTA and FQGNSA. The CDR3 is 16 amino acids. V lost 3 bases and J 1 base, leaving 12 bases between the germline ends. The DNA for the CDR3 is TGTGCCAGCAGCTTGATCGCGGCTTTGAACACCGGGGAGCTGTTTTTT. Its translation: CASSLIAALNTGELFF.

The rearrangement joins TRBV19 to TRBJ2-3, with TRBD2 matching over 8 bases. The CDR3 is made up of 15 amino acids. Trimming cost V 6 bases and J 6 bases; bases outside gene matches: 11. Germline CDR1 LNHDA, CDR2 SQIVND (reference sequence). CDR3 bases: TGTGCCAGTAGACAAGCGGGAGTGGTTAGGGATACGCAGTATTTT. Its translation: CASRQAGVVRDTQYF.

This clonotype was seen only a few times. This chain links TRBV20-1 with TRBJ1-2; 11 nucleotides match TRBD1. Germline loops: CDR1 DFQATT, CDR2 SNEGSKA (reference sequence). This CDR3 is 12 amino acids long. CDR3: CSPGTGGSGYTF. The DNA for the CDR3 is TGCAGCCCTGGGACAGGGGGATCAGGCTACACCTTC.

The V call is TRBV20-1, the J call TRBJ2-3; tentatively, D is TRBD2 (7 bases). CDR1 and CDR2 (germline): DFQATT, SNEGSKA (reference sequence). This CDR3 region has 15 residues. V was shortened by 0 bases and J by 4 bases, with 14 bases between the two germline ends. As DNA, the CDR3 is TGCAGTGCTAGAGAGGGGGCTAGCGGATCAGATACGCAGTATTTT. Translation gives CSAREGASGSDTQYF.

This clonotype was observed a handful of times. V gene TRBV4-3 combines with J gene TRBJ1-1; 9 bases are shared with TRBD1. Germline loops: CDR1 LGHNA, CDR2 YSLEER. This CDR3 is built from 14 residues. With 4 bases clipped from V and 5 bases from J, the junction kept 5 bases outside the gene matches. The CDR3 reads CASSRSGTGTEAFF. The CDR3 nucleotides read TGCGCCAGCAGCCGGTCCGGGACAGGGACTGAAGCTTTCTTT.

The chain recombines TRBV6-2 or TRBV6-3 with TRBJ1-1, with D perhaps TRBD1 (6 bases). CDR1 and CDR2 (germline): MNHEY, SVGEGT. The CDR3 sequence is 13 residues long. The germline V and J ends were trimmed by 11 bases and 5 bases, with 18 bases remaining between them. The CDR3 DNA reads TGTGCCGGCTCGTTGGGGGCGAGGACTGAAGCTTTCTTT. Amino acid sequence: CAGSLGARTEAFF.

This clonotype showed up just a few times. J is TRBJ2-7 and V is TRBV7-9, with D uncertain. The germline gives CDR1 SEHNR, CDR2 FQNEAQ (reference sequence). Trimming pared 3 bases from V and 1 base from J, leaving 4 bases between. The CDR3 runs 12 residues. The CDR3 here is CASSFVSYEQYF. The CDR3, as DNA: TGTGCCAGCAGCTTCGTTTCCTACGAGCAGTACTTC.